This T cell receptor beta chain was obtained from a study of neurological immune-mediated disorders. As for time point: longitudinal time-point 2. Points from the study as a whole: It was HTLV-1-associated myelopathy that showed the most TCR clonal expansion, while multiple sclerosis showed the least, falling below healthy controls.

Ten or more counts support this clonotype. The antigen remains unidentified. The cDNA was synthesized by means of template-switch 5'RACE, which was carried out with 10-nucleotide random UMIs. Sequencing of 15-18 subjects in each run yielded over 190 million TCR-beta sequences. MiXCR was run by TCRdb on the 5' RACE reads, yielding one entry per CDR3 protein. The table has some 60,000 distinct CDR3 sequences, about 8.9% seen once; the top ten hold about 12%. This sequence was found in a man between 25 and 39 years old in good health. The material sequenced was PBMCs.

Here the CDR3 reads CASTPQEGMKHYEQYF. The CDR3 DNA sequence: TGTGCCAGCACTCCACAGGAAGGAATGAAACACTACGAGCAGTACTTC. The V gene is TRBV7-9, the J gene TRBJ2-7, with D possibly TRBD1 on 5 matching bases. V dropped 7 bases and J dropped 3 bases, with 22 bases sitting between them. The CDR3 runs 16 residues. Germline V lookup: CDR1 SEHNR, CDR2 FQNEAQ (reference sequence).